This TCR beta chain was identified during a study of identical twins. The study, taken as a whole, reports: The study drew conclusions from cross-sectional statistical analysis, not from following the same donors.

J was trimmed by 6 bases and V by 6 bases; bases with no gene match: 11. Germline V gene data show CDR1 as DFQATT and CDR2 as SNEGSKA (reference sequence). This CDR3 spans 14 amino acids. TCRdb analysed the 5' RACE reads with MiXCR anew, one entry per CDR3 protein. The profile shows around 960,000 distinct CDR3 sequences, approximately 13% of them singletons. This clonotype was seen only a few times. Its antigen is still unknown. The donors were all healthy and Caucasian. This same sample was also part of a study on yellow fever vaccine responses in identical twins.

Sequencing was done on a sample of PBMCs. This receptor was obtained from a young woman in good health. The V call is TRBV20-1, the J call TRBJ2-7; 10 positions agree with TRBD2. DNA for the CDR3: TGCAGTGCACCGGTCCCTAGCGGGAGTGCCGAGCAGTACTTC. Its translation: CSAPVPSGSAEQYF.